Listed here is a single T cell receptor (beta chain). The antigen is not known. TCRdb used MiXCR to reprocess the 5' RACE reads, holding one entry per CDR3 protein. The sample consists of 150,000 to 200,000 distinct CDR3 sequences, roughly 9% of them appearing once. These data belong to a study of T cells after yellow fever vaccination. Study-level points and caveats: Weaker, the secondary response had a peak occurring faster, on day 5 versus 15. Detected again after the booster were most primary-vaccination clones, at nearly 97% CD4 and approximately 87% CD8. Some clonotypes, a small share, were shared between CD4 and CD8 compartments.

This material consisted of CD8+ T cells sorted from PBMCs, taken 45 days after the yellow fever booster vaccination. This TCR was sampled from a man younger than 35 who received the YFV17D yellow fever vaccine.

CDR3 DNA: TGTGCCAGCTCAGAAGGGACAGGGCACTACGAGCAGTACGTC. This sequence encodes CASSEGTGHYEQYV. The chain combines TRBV18 with TRBJ2-7, with TRBD1 identical over 9 bases. Germline V gene lookup returns CDR1 KGHSH and CDR2 LQKENI. V lost 5 bases and J lost 3; bases outside the gene matches: 5. This CDR3 contains 14 residues.